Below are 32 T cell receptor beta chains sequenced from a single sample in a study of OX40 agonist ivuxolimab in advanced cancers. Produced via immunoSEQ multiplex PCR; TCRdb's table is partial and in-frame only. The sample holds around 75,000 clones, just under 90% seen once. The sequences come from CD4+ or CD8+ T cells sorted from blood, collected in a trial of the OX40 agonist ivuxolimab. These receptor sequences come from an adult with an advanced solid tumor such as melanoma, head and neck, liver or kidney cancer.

CDR3 loop: CASSTFRQGNTEAFF. In DNA, the CDR3 is TGTGCCAGTAGTACTTTCCGACAGGGAAACACTGAAGCTTTCTTT. The chain uses TRBV19 and TRBJ1-1; 7 bases agree with TRBD1. Germline V lookup: CDR1 LNHDA, CDR2 SQIVND (reference sequence). The CDR3 has 15 residues. Germline trimming cut 4 bases from V and 2 bases from J; bases unmatched to any gene: 7.

Here the CDR3 reads CASSLSSGHSYNEQFF. DNA of the CDR3: TGTGCCAGCAGCTTATCCAGCGGCCACTCCTACAATGAGCAGTTCTTC. The chain joins TRBV11-3 to TRBJ2-1; D perhaps matches TRBD2 (5 bases). Germline V gene sequence: CDR1 SGHNT, CDR2 YENEEA. V gave up 2 bases and J gave up 0 bases, with 11 bases separating them. The CDR3 is 16 residues long.

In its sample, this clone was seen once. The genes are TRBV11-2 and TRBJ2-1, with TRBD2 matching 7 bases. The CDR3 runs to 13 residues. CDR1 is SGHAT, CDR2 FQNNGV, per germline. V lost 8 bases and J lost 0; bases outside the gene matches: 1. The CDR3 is CASGGSSYNEQFF. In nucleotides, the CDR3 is TGTGCCAGCGGCGGGAGCTCCTACAATGAGCAGTTCTTC.

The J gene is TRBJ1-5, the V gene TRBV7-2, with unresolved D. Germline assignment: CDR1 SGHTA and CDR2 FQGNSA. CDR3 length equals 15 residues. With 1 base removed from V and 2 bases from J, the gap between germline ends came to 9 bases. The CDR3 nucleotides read TGTGCCAGCAGCTTAGGGGGAAGTGGCAATCAGCCCCAGCATTTT. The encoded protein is CASSLGGSGNQPQHF.

The DNA for the CDR3 is TGTGCCAGCAGCTTGGAGGGTGGGATAGGTACTGAAGCTTTCTTT. Amino acid sequence: CASSLEGGIGTEAFF. This rearrangement joins TRBV5-4 to TRBJ1-1; D gene ambiguous. The V gene's germline CDR1 is SGHNT and CDR2 YYREEE (reference sequence). CDR3 length: 15 residues. Trimming cost V 0 bases and J 5 bases, with 14 bases left between them.

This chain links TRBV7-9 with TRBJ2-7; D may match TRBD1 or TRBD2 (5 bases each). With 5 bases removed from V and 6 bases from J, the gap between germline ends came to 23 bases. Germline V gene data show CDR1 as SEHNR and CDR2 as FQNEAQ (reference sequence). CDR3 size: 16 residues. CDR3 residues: CASSKRDGLDLREQYF. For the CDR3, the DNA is TGTGCCAGCAGCAAACGGGACGGCCTGGACTTACGCGAGCAGTACTTC.

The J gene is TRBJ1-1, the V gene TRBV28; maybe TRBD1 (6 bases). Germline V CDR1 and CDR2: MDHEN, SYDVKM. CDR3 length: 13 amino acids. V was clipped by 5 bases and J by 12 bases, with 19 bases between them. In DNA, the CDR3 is TGTGCCAGCAGTCCCCCCGGGGGCGCGGTCCCTTTCTTT. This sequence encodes CASSPPGGAVPFF.

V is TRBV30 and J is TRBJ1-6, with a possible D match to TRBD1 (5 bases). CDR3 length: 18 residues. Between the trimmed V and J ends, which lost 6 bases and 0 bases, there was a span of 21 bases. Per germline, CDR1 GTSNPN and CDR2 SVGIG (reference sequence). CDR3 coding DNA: TGTGCCTGTCCCTCCTCCGGGAGGGGCTTCTCCTATAATTCACCCCTCCACTTT. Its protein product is CACPSSGRGFSYNSPLHF.

The CDR3: CAMSGGGDEQFF. CDR3 DNA sequence: TGTGCCATGTCAGGGGGCGGCGATGAGCAGTTCTTC. The chain couples TRBV10-3 to TRBJ2-1, with 8 positions matching TRBD1. Germline V gene sequence: CDR1 ENHRY, CDR2 SYGVKD. The CDR3 contains 12 residues. V shed 9 bases, J shed 8 bases, and the junction held 6 bases outside the gene matches.

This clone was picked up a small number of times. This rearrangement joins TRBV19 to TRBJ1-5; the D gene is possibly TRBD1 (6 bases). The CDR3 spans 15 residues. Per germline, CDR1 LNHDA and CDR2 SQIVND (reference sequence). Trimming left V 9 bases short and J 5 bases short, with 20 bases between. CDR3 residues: CASHASRGADQPQHF. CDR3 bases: TGTGCCAGCCATGCATCCCGGGGGGCTGATCAGCCCCAGCATTTT.

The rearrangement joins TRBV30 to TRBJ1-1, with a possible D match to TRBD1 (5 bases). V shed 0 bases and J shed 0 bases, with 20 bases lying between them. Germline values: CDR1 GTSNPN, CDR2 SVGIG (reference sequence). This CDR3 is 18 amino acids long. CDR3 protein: CAWSVKRVGGPLNTEAFF. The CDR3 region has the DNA TGTGCCTGGAGTGTTAAAAGGGTGGGGGGACCTTTGAACACTGAAGCTTTCTTT.

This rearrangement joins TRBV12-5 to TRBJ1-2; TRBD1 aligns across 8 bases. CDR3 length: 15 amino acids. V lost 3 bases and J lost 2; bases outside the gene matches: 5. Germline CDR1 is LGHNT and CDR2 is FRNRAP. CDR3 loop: CASGFGSGGNYGYTF. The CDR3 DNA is TGTGCTAGTGGTTTCGGGTCAGGGGGCAACTATGGCTACACCTTC.

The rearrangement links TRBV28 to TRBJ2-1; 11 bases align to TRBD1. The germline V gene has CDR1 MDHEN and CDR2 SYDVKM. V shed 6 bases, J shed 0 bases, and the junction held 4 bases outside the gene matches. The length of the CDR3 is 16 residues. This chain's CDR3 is CASRTGTGGSYNEQFF. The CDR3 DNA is TGTGCCAGCAGAACCGGGACAGGGGGCTCCTACAATGAGCAGTTCTTC.

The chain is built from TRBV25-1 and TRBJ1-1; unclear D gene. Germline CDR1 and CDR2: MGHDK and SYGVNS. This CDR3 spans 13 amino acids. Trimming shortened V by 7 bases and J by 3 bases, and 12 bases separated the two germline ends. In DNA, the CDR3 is TGTGCCAGCACTTATGCGGGTGACACTGAAGCTTTCTTT. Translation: CASTYAGDTEAFF.

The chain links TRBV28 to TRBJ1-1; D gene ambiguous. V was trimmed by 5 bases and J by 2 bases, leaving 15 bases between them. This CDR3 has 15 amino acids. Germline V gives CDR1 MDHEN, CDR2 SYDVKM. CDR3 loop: CASSPPGWVNTEAFF. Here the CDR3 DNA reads TGTGCCAGCAGTCCACCGGGGTGGGTCAACACTGAAGCTTTCTTT. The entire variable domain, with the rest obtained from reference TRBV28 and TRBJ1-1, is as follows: DVKVTQSSRYLVKRTGEKVFLECVQDMDHENMFWYRQDPGLGLRLIYFSYDVKMKEKGDIPEGYSVSREKKERFSLILESASTNQTSMYLCASSPPGWVNTEAFFGQGTRLTVV.

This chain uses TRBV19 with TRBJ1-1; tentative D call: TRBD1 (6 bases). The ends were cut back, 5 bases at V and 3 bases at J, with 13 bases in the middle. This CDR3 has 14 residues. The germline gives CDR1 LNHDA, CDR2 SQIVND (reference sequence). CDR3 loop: CASSYYREYTEAFF. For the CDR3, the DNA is TGTGCCAGTAGTTACTACAGGGAATACACTGAAGCTTTCTTT.

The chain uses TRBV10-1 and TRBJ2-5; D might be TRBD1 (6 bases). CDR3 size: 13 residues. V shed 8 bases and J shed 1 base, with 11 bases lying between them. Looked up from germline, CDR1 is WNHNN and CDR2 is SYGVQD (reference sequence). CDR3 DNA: TGCGCCAGCTCGGTGGGGGCCCAAGAGACCCAGTACTTC. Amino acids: CASSVGAQETQYF.

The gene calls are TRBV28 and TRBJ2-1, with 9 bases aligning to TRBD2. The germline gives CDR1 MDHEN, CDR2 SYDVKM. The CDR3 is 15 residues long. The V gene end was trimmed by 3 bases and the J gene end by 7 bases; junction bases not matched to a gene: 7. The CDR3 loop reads CASSFGLAGENEQFF. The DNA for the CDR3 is TGTGCCAGCAGTTTTGGCTTAGCGGGAGAAAATGAGCAGTTCTTC.

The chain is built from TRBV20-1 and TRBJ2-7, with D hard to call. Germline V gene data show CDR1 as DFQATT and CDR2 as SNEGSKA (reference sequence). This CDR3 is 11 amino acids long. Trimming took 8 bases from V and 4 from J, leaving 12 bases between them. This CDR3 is CSPRPRYEQYF. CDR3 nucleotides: TGCAGTCCACGACCTAGGTACGAGCAGTACTTC.

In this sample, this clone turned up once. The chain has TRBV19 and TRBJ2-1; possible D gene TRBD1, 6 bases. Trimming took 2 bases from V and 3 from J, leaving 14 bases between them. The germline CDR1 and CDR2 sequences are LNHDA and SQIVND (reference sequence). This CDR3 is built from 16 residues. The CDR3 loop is CASSIWDTTLYNEQFF. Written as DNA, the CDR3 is TGTGCCAGTAGTATATGGGACACTACGCTCTACAATGAGCAGTTCTTC.

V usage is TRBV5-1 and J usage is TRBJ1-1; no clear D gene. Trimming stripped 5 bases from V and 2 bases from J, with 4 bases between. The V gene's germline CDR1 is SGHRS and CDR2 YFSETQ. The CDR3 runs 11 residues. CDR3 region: CASRGNTEAFF. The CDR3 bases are TGCGCCAGCAGGGGAAACACTGAAGCTTTCTTT.

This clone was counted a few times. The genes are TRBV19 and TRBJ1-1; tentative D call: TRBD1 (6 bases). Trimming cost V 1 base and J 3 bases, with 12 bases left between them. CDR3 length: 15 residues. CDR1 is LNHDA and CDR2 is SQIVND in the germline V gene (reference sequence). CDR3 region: CASSIADSSYTEAFF. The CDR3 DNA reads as TGTGCCAGTAGTATAGCGGACAGTTCCTACACTGAAGCTTTCTTT.

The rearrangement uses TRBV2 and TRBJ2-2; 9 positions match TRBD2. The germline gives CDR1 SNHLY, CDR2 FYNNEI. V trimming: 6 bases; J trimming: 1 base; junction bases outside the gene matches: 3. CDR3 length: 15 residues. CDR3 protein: CASRTSGLNTGELFF. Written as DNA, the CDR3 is TGTGCCAGCAGGACTAGCGGCTTGAACACCGGGGAGCTGTTTTTT.

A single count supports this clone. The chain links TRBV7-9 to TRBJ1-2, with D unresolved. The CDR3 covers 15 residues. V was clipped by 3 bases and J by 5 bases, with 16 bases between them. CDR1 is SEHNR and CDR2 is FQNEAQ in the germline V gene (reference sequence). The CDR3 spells CASSFYGGQKYGYTF. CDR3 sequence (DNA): TGTGCCAGCAGCTTTTACGGTGGGCAGAAATATGGCTACACCTTC.

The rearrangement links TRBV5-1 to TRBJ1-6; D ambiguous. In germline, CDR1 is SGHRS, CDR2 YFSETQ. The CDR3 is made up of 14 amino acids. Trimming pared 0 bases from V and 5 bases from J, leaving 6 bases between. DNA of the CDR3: TGCGCCAGCAGCTTGGGGCCAGATAATTCACCCCTCCACTTT. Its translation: CASSLGPDNSPLHF.

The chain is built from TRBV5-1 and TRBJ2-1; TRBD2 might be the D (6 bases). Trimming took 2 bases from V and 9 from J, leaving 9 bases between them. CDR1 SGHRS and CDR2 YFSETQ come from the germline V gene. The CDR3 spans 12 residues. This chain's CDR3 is CASSFGGTEQFF. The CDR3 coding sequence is TGCGCCAGCAGCTTTGGCGGGACTGAGCAGTTCTTC.

This CDR3 reads CASSMGRAAWANTEAFF. The CDR3 DNA sequence: TGTGCCAGTAGTATGGGCAGGGCCGCTTGGGCGAACACTGAAGCTTTCTTT. This chain connects TRBV19 to TRBJ1-1; weak D call: TRBD1 (5 bases). Trimming took off 3 bases at V and 1 base at J, with 18 bases between the two ends. The CDR3 runs to 17 residues. Germline lookup yields CDR1 LNHDA and CDR2 SQIVND (reference sequence).

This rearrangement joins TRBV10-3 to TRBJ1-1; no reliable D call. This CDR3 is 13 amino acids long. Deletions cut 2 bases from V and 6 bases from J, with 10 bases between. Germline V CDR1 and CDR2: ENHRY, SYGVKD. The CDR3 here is CAISEEREAEAFF. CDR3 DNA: TGTGCCATCAGTGAGGAAAGGGAGGCTGAAGCTTTCTTT.

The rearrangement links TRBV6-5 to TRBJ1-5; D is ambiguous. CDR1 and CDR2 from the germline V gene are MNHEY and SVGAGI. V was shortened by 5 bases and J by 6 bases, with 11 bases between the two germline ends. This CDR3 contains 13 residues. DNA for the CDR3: TGTGCCAGCAGTCATCACCCCAGTCAGCCCCAGCATTTT. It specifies CASSHHPSQPQHF.

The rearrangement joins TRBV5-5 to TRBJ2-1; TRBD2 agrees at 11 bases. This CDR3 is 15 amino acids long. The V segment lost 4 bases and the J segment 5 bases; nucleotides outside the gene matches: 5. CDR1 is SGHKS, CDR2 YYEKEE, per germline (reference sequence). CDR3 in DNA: TGTGCCAGCAGCAATAGCGGGAGGGCCCACAATGAGCAGTTCTTC. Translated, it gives CASSNSGRAHNEQFF.

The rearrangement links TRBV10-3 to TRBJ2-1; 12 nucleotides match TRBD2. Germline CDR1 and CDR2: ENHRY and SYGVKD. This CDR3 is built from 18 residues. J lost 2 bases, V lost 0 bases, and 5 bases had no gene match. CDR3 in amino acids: CAISESQSSGGAYNEQFF. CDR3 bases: TGTGCCATCAGTGAGTCCCAATCTAGCGGGGGGGCCTACAATGAGCAGTTCTTC.

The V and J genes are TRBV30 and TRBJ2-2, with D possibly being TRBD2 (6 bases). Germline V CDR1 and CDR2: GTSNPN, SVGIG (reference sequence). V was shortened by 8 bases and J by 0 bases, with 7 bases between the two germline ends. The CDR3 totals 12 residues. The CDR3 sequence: CARGTNTGELFF. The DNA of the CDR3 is TGTGCCCGCGGGACGAACACCGGGGAGCTGTTTTTT.